The 30 T cell receptor beta chains listed next were all sequenced from one sample in a study of blood T cell repertoires in COVID-19. Clones were read by immunoSEQ multiplex PCR, and TCRdb kept only the in-frame ones, dropping some. The sample holds tens of thousands of clones, about 86% seen once. Sample: peripheral blood. The source is a human donor in a cohort sampled during active COVID-19.

This clone was observed a handful of times. V usage is TRBV11-2 and J usage is TRBJ1-6; 11 bases match TRBD1. V gave up 4 bases and J gave up 7 bases; unmatched junction bases: 6. Germline values: CDR1 SGHAT, CDR2 FQNNGV. This CDR3 is built from 16 residues. The CDR3 protein is CASSSRTGGNNSPLHF. CDR3 bases: TGTGCCAGCAGCTCTCGGACAGGGGGCAACAATTCACCCCTCCACTTT.

The gene calls are TRBV19 and TRBJ2-1; TRBD2 agrees at 10 bases. The CDR3 length is 14 residues. The germline V gene encodes CDR1 LNHDA and CDR2 SQIVND (reference sequence). The V and J ends lost 9 bases and 8 bases, in that order; junction bases with no gene match: 10. The DNA for the CDR3 is TGTGCCAGCACGAAAGCGGGAGGGCCGGATGAGCAGTTCTTC. It specifies CASTKAGGPDEQFF.

The chain recombines TRBV27 with TRBJ2-3; 9 bases align to TRBD1. Germline-derived CDR1 and CDR2 are MNHEY and SMNVEV (reference sequence). V lost 5 bases and J lost 3; bases outside the gene matches: 6. The CDR3 spans 15 residues. CDR3 coding DNA: TGTGCCAGCAGTCCGGGACAGGGCTGGACAGATACGCAGTATTTT. Translation: CASSPGQGWTDTQYF.

The V gene is TRBV11-2, the J gene TRBJ1-3, with D possibly being TRBD1 (5 bases). Germline V gene data show CDR1 as SGHAT and CDR2 as FQNNGV. The CDR3 runs 14 residues. The V end was cut by 2 bases, the J end by 0 bases, with 5 bases between. In DNA form, the CDR3 reads TGTGCCAGCAGCTTAACAGGCTCTGGAAACACCATATATTTT. Protein: CASSLTGSGNTIYF.

The chain uses TRBV19 and TRBJ1-1, with TRBD1 matching over 8 bases. Germline V gene data show CDR1 as LNHDA and CDR2 as SQIVND (reference sequence). The V segment lost 4 bases and the J segment 8 bases; nucleotides outside the gene matches: 12. The CDR3 contains 15 residues. Here the CDR3 reads CASSKGGQAVVEAFF. DNA for the CDR3: TGTGCCAGTAGTAAAGGGGGACAGGCGGTTGTGGAAGCTTTCTTT.

V and J are TRBV19 and TRBJ2-7, with 8 bases lining up with TRBD1. Trimming took 5 bases from V and 4 from J; bases not matched to a gene: 10. CDR1 and CDR2 (germline): LNHDA, SQIVND (reference sequence). The CDR3 length is 15 residues. This CDR3 is CASSPMTGAKYEQYF. The CDR3 nucleotides are TGTGCCAGTAGTCCCATGACAGGGGCAAAGTACGAGCAGTACTTC.

The J gene is TRBJ1-2, the V gene TRBV6-6, with TRBD1 identical over 8 bases. Germline CDR1 reads MNHNY; CDR2 reads SVGAGI (reference sequence). Germline trimming cut 6 bases from V and 7 bases from J; bases unmatched to any gene: 1. This CDR3 contains 11 residues. The CDR3 nucleotides are TGTGCCAGCAGCACAGGGGGTGGCTACACCTTC. Translated: CASSTGGGYTF.

The chain joins TRBV29-1 to TRBJ1-1; D unclear. The V gene lost 5 bases and the J gene lost 1 base, with 5 bases spanning the gap. Per the germline V gene, CDR1 is SQVTM and CDR2 is ANQGSEA. This CDR3 contains 11 residues. The DNA of the CDR3 is TGCAGCGTTACAGAGAACACTGAAGCTTTCTTT. Translated, it gives CSVTENTEAFF.

V and J are TRBV5-6 and TRBJ2-3; TRBD2 aligns across 7 bases. Germline CDR1 is SGHDT and CDR2 is YYEEEE. V lost 2 bases, J lost 1 base, and 4 bases stayed unmatched. This CDR3 spans 15 amino acids. CDR3 residues: CASSLKRGGTDTQYF. The CDR3 bases are TGTGCCAGCAGCTTAAAGCGGGGAGGCACAGATACGCAGTATTTT.

This clone was found a few times. This chain uses TRBV15 with TRBJ1-5; 7 bases align to TRBD1. The CDR3 has 14 amino acids. The germline V gene has CDR1 LNHNV and CDR2 YYDKDF (reference sequence). The V segment lost 2 bases and the J segment 7 bases; nucleotides outside the gene matches: 5. The CDR3 spells CATSRQTGDQPQHF. DNA for the CDR3: TGTGCCACCAGCAGACAAACAGGGGACCAGCCCCAGCATTTT.

The rearrangement uses TRBV6-5 and TRBJ2-7, with TRBD1 identical over 10 bases. V shed 6 bases, J shed 3 bases, and the junction held 5 bases outside the gene matches. Germline-derived CDR1 and CDR2 are MNHEY and SVGAGI. The CDR3 has 14 residues. The CDR3 sequence is CASSRTGGNYEQYF. The DNA for the CDR3 is TGTGCCAGCAGCCGGACAGGGGGGAACTACGAGCAGTACTTC.

The chain carries TRBV7-9 and TRBJ1-2; D unclear. The V gene's germline CDR1 is SEHNR and CDR2 FQNEAQ (reference sequence). V shed 1 base and J shed 4 bases, with 7 bases lying between them. The CDR3 extends over 13 amino acids. The CDR3 bases are TGTGCCAGCAGCTTAGAACAAATCTATGGCTACACCTTC. Protein: CASSLEQIYGYTF.

The V gene is TRBV5-1, the J gene TRBJ1-3; a possible D gene is TRBD1 (5 bases). This CDR3 is 16 amino acids long. V was pared by 3 bases and J by 2 bases, with 15 bases between. Germline values: CDR1 SGHRS, CDR2 YFSETQ. The CDR3 DNA sequence: TGCGCCAGCAGCTCGCAGGGTGGTATTACTGGAAACACCATATATTTT. This sequence encodes CASSSQGGITGNTIYF. Filled out from reference TRBV5-1 and TRBJ1-3, the complete variable domain reads KAGVTQTPRYLIKTRGQQVTLSCSPISGHRSVSWYQQTPGQGLQFLFEYFSETQRNKGNFPGRFSGRQFSNSRSEMNVSTLELGDSALYLCASSSQGGITGNTIYFGEGSWLTVV.

CDR3 sequence: CASSLYGQYSSYNSPLHF. The CDR3 region has the DNA TGTGCCAGCAGCTTGTATGGACAGTACAGCTCCTATAATTCACCCCTCCACTTT. This sequence joins TRBV5-4 and TRBJ1-6; a weak D match, TRBD1 (6 bases). The germline V gene has CDR1 SGHNT and CDR2 YYREEE (reference sequence). Trimming took 1 base from V and 0 from J, leaving 14 bases between them. The CDR3 is 18 residues long. The full variable domain, with the rest looked up from reference TRBV5-4 and TRBJ1-6, is ETGVTQSPTHLIKTRGQQVTLRCSSQSGHNTVSWYQQALGQGPQFIFQYYREEENGRGNFPPRFSGLQFPNYSSELNVNALELDDSALYLCASSLYGQYSSYNSPLHFGNGTRLTVT.

This sequence joins TRBV7-3 and TRBJ2-1, with 13 bases lining up with TRBD2. V dropped 5 bases and J dropped 6; count of bases not matched to a gene: 4. Germline V gives CDR1 SGHTA, CDR2 FQGTGA. This CDR3 has 15 amino acids. The CDR3 is CASSTSGGAANEQFF. Written as DNA, the CDR3 is TGTGCCAGCAGCACTAGCGGGGGGGCCGCCAATGAGCAGTTCTTC.

The J gene is TRBJ1-1, the V gene TRBV6-5; 7 nucleotides line up with TRBD1. Germline trimming cut 6 bases from V and 4 bases from J; bases unmatched to any gene: 8. Germline V gene sequence: CDR1 MNHEY, CDR2 SVGAGI. This CDR3 comprises 14 residues. DNA for the CDR3: TGTGCCAGCAGCATCCGGACAGGTTCCACTGAAGCTTTCTTT. This sequence encodes CASSIRTGSTEAFF.

The chain is built from TRBV3-1 (or the pseudogene TRBV3-2) and TRBJ2-1; TRBD2 agrees at 9 bases. Unmatched junction bases numbered 16, after V lost 0 bases and J lost 7 bases. The germline CDR1 and CDR2 sequences are LGHDT and YNNKEL (reference sequence). CDR3 size: 19 residues. The CDR3 DNA is TGTGCCAGCAGCCAAGATCGAGGCATCGCGGGAGGGTCTGGGAATGAGCAGTTCTTC. Its translation is CASSQDRGIAGGSGNEQFF.

This clone was picked up a small number of times. The J gene is TRBJ1-2, the V gene TRBV7-2, with D perhaps matching TRBD1 (5 bases). CDR1 is SGHTA, CDR2 FQGNSA, per germline. V was pared by 2 bases and J by 6 bases, with 13 bases between. There are 14 residues in the CDR3. CDR3 region: CASSLSGSGNGYTF. CDR3 DNA sequence: TGTGCCAGCAGCTTATCAGGGTCAGGAAATGGCTACACCTTC.

The chain links TRBV30 to TRBJ1-1; 9 nucleotides align to TRBD1. Trimming cost V 8 bases and J 11 bases; bases outside gene matches: 15. CDR1 is GTSNPN and CDR2 is SVGIG in the germline V gene (reference sequence). The length of the CDR3 is 13 residues. The CDR3 is CATSPGQGRYAFF. The CDR3 nucleotides read TGTGCCACTTCGCCGGGACAGGGAAGGTATGCTTTCTTT.

The chain combines TRBV9 with TRBJ2-1; D gene ambiguous. This CDR3 comprises 15 residues. V was shortened by 1 base and J by 6 bases, with 14 bases between the two germline ends. CDR1 is SGDLS and CDR2 is YYNGEE in the germline V gene. CDR3 DNA: TGTGCCAGCAGCGTATCGCAAGCACTTGTCAATGAGCAGTTCTTC. Residues: CASSVSQALVNEQFF.

Written as DNA, the CDR3 is TGTGCCAGCAGCTTAGGGCAGGGTTACAACTATGGCTACACCTTC. Its protein product is CASSLGQGYNYGYTF. The rearrangement uses TRBV5-4 and TRBJ1-2, with a tentative D call TRBD1 (5 bases). Germline CDR1 SGHNT, CDR2 YYREEE (reference sequence). The V and J ends lost 2 bases and 2 bases respectively, with 13 bases between them. There are 15 residues in the CDR3.

The rearrangement joins TRBV6-5 to TRBJ2-7; D is possibly TRBD1 (5 bases). Germline CDR1 MNHEY, CDR2 SVGAGI. V lost 6 bases and J lost 0, with 15 bases in between. The CDR3 is made up of 15 amino acids. In nucleotides, the CDR3 is TGTGCCAGCAGCGCGACAGCCCTGGGCTCCTACGAGCAGTACTTC. Its protein product is CASSATALGSYEQYF.

This clone was picked up a small number of times. The chain recombines TRBV7-2 with TRBJ1-2, with D perhaps TRBD1 (5 bases). Per germline, CDR1 SGHTA and CDR2 FQGNSA. This CDR3 has 13 amino acids. The V end lost 6 bases, the J end lost 1 base, and 9 bases lay between the germline ends. This CDR3 is CASRRDGNYGYTF. In DNA form, the CDR3 reads TGTGCCAGCAGGCGGGACGGTAACTATGGCTACACCTTC.

This clone was counted a few times. The chain joins TRBV5-1 to TRBJ2-7, with 7 positions matching TRBD1. The CDR3 extends over 15 amino acids. After removal of 4 bases from V and 5 bases from J, the junction contained 12 bases not matched to a gene. The V gene's germline CDR1 is SGHRS and CDR2 YFSETQ. The chain's CDR3 is CASSLSVTGIHEQYF. CDR3 DNA: TGCGCCAGCAGCCTATCGGTGACAGGGATCCACGAGCAGTACTTC.

This clone was seen a single time. Here the CDR3 omits its conserved ending phenylalanine or tryptophan, so a read error is the likely source. The chain is built from TRBV7-9 and TRBJ2-7; 9 positions agree with TRBD2. V shed 1 base, J shed 6 bases, and the junction held 7 bases outside the gene matches. The germline CDR1 and CDR2 sequences are SEHNR and FQNEAQ (reference sequence). The CDR3 runs to 15 residues. CDR3 sequence (DNA): TGTGCCAGCAGCTTAGGGGGCGGGAGGGCCCTCGAGCAGTACCTC. Protein sequence: CASSLGGGRALEQYL.

In DNA, the CDR3 is TGTGCCAGCAGCTTAGCACCGGGGGGGAGGGAGACCTACGAGCAGTACTTC. This translates into CASSLAPGGRETYEQYF. The V and J genes are TRBV7-2 and TRBJ2-7, with 8 bases lining up with TRBD2. Looked up from germline, CDR1 is SGHTA and CDR2 is FQGNSA. V gave up 0 bases and J gave up 2 bases; unmatched junction bases: 9. The CDR3 sequence is 17 residues long.

The chain recombines TRBV7-8 with TRBJ2-5; D could derive from TRBD1 or TRBD2 (7 bases each). The germline V gene has CDR1 SGHVS and CDR2 FQNEAQ. This CDR3 has 13 residues. Trimming shortened V by 5 bases and J by 5 bases, and 12 bases separated the two germline ends. Written as DNA, the CDR3 is TGTGCCAGCAGCCAGGGGGGGCCCGAGACCCAGTACTTC. Translated: CASSQGGPETQYF.

This clone was detected only once. J is TRBJ1-2 and V is TRBV4-3; 10 bases agree with TRBD1. Germline CDR1 LGHNA, CDR2 YSLEER. Germline trimming cut 4 bases from V and 3 bases from J; bases unmatched to any gene: 5. This CDR3 has 15 residues. For the CDR3, the DNA is TGCGCCAGCAGCCCAGGACAGGGGGTTGACTATGGCTACACCTTC. Translating gives CASSPGQGVDYGYTF.

The chain carries TRBV27 and TRBJ1-3, with unresolved D. The germline gives CDR1 MNHEY, CDR2 SMNVEV (reference sequence). V lost 3 bases, J lost 3 bases, and 6 bases lay in between. The CDR3 contains 13 residues. The CDR3 loop reads CASSFGLGNTIYF. The CDR3 DNA reads as TGTGCCAGCAGTTTCGGACTTGGAAACACCATATATTTT.

The gene calls are TRBV4-3 and TRBJ1-4; maybe TRBD1 (5 bases). This CDR3 has 16 residues. The ends were cut back, 4 bases at V and 7 bases at J, with 19 bases in the middle. Germline CDR1 reads LGHNA; CDR2 reads YSLEER. CDR3 region: CASSLSWGTVGEKLFF. The CDR3 nucleotides are TGCGCCAGCAGCCTCTCCTGGGGGACTGTCGGTGAAAAACTGTTTTTT.